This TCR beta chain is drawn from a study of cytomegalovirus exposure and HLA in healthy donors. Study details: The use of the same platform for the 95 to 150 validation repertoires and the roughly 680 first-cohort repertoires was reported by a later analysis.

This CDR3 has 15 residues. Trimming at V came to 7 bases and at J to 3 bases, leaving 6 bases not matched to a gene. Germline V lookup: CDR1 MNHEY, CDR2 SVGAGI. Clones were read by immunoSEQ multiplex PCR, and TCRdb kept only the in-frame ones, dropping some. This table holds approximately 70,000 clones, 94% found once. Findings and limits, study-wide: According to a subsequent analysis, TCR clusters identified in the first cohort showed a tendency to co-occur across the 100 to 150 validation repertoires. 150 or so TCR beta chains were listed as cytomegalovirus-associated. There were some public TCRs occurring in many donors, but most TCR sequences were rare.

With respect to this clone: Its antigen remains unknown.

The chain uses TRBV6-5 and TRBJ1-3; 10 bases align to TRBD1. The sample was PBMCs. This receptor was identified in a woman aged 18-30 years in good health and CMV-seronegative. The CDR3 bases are TGTGCCAGCAAGTCGGGACAGGGGAATGGAAACACCATATATTTT. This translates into CASKSGQGNGNTIYF.